This T cell receptor (beta chain) was documented in a study of control samples from healthy donors and cancer patients. V shed 4 bases and J 2 bases; nucleotides not matched to a gene: 3. Germline CDR1 is SGHDN and CDR2 is FVKESK. This CDR3 is 14 amino acids long. Sequencing used immunoSEQ multiplex PCR; TCRdb keeps in-frame clones, though not all of them. Of over 85,000 clones in the sample, around 92% were seen once. The origin of this receptor is a young woman in good health. V and J are TRBV14 and TRBJ2-7; 9 bases map to TRBD1. Specimen: blood. CDR3: CASSLGTGPYEQYF. CDR3 sequence (DNA): TGTGCCAGCAGCCTAGGGACAGGGCCCTACGAGCAGTACTTC.